Below are 13 T cell receptor beta chains sequenced from a single sample in a study of blood T cell repertoires in COVID-19. Sequencing was performed with immunoSEQ multiplex PCR; in TCRdb, only in-frame clones are kept and a portion is missing. Counted here are 97,000 or so clones, 90% occurring once; the ten biggest clones make up around 5.1%. The sample was peripheral blood. The receptors here all came from a man aged 50 or older with acute or convalescent COVID-19.

V is TRBV11-2 and J is TRBJ1-5; the D gene is possibly TRBD1 (5 bases). Trimming cost V 1 base and J 4 bases, with 11 bases left between them. Germline V gene sequence: CDR1 SGHAT, CDR2 FQNNGV. The CDR3 consists of 15 residues. The CDR3 spells CASSLGPDRNQPQHF. CDR3 in DNA: TGTGCCAGCAGCTTAGGACCAGACAGAAATCAGCCCCAGCATTTT. Using reference TRBV11-2 and TRBJ1-5 for the parts outside the CDR3, the full variable domain is EAGVAQSPRYKIIEKRQSVAFWCNPISGHATLYWYQQILGQGPKLLIQFQNNGVVDDSQLPKDRFSAERLKGVDSTLKIQPAKLEDSAVYLCASSLGPDRNQPQHFGDGTRLSIL.

The chain links TRBV9 to TRBJ2-2; 11 bases map to TRBD2. Germline V lookup: CDR1 SGDLS, CDR2 YYNGEE. CDR3 length: 16 residues. Trimming removed 2 bases from V and 2 bases from J; junction bases left unmatched: 2. CDR3 nucleotide sequence: TGTGCCAGCAGCGTGGGACTAGCGGTCAACACCGGGGAGCTGTTTTTT. Residues: CASSVGLAVNTGELFF. The full variable domain, its missing parts supplied by reference TRBV9 and TRBJ2-2, is DSGVTQTPKHLITATGQRVTLRCSPRSGDLSVYWYQQSLDQGLQFLIQYYNGEERAKGNILERFSAQQFPDLHSELNLSSLELGDSALYFCASSVGLAVNTGELFFGEGSRLTVL.

The genes are TRBV5-5 and TRBJ1-6, with D possibly matching TRBD1 (6 bases). There are 14 residues in the CDR3. Germline CDR1 reads SGHKS; CDR2 reads YYEKEE (reference sequence). V shed 5 bases and J shed 9 bases, with 15 bases lying between them. CDR3 nucleotide sequence: TGTGCCAGCAGTTTCGGACAGCCTGGTTCACCCCTCCACTTT. This gives the protein CASSFGQPGSPLHF. Together with reference TRBV5-5 and TRBJ1-6, the CDR3 gives the full variable domain: DAGVTQSPTHLIKTRGQQVTLRCSPISGHKSVSWYQQVLGQGPQFIFQYYEKEERGRGNFPDRFSARQFPNYSSELNVNALLLGDSALYLCASSFGQPGSPLHFGNGTRLTVT.

The chain links TRBV6-2 or TRBV6-3 to TRBJ1-5; 8 bases align to TRBD1. The CDR3 loop spans 15 amino acids. Germline CDR1 is MNHEY and CDR2 is SVGEGT. Trimming took 6 bases from V and 7 from J; bases not matched to a gene: 11. The CDR3 sequence is CASSPVTGAGQPQHF. For the CDR3, the DNA is TGTGCCAGCAGCCCTGTGACAGGGGCTGGGCAGCCCCAGCATTTT.

The count of this clone is one. This chain links TRBV7-8 with TRBJ1-4; D may be TRBD1 (5 bases). CDR3 length: 16 amino acids. V lost 1 base to trimming and J lost 8 bases, with 17 bases between them. Germline V CDR1 and CDR2: SGHVS, FQNEAQ. This chain's CDR3 is CASSLEGAAFREKLFF. CDR3 in DNA: TGTGCCAGCAGCTTAGAAGGGGCTGCATTTCGGGAAAAACTGTTTTTT.

The V and J genes are TRBV10-2 and TRBJ1-5, with TRBD1 identical over 9 bases. V lost 5 bases and J lost 3; bases outside the gene matches: 8. Germline CDR1 and CDR2: WSHSY and SAAADI. The CDR3 totals 16 residues. As DNA, the CDR3 is TGCGCCAGCAGTTCCGGGACAGGGCGCTCCAATCAGCCCCAGCATTTT. This codes for CASSSGTGRSNQPQHF.

The chain couples TRBV11-2 to TRBJ2-7, with 13 bases fitting TRBD2. V gave up 2 bases and J gave up 2 bases; unmatched junction bases: 3. The CDR3 contains 16 residues. CDR1 is SGHAT, CDR2 FQNNGV, per germline. This chain's CDR3 is CASSLTGLAGAYEQYF. The CDR3 DNA follows: TGTGCCAGCAGCTTAACCGGACTAGCGGGAGCCTACGAGCAGTACTTC.

This clone was counted a few times. The chain carries TRBV5-1 and TRBJ1-1; the match to TRBD1 covers 8 bases. This CDR3 comprises 14 residues. Trimming cost V 4 bases and J 4 bases; bases outside gene matches: 6. Germline CDR1 SGHRS, CDR2 YFSETQ. The CDR3 DNA sequence: TGCGCCAGCAGCCCTCGGACAGGGAGCACTGAAGCTTTCTTT. This gives the protein CASSPRTGSTEAFF.

V usage is TRBV9 and J usage is TRBJ2-2; D remains unclear. The CDR3 covers 13 residues. CDR1 SGDLS and CDR2 YYNGEE come from the germline V gene. Trimming removed 9 bases at V and 1 base at J, with 10 bases between. The CDR3 loop reads CATQAVNTGELFF. The CDR3 DNA sequence: TGTGCCACCCAGGCCGTGAACACCGGGGAGCTGTTTTTT.

This chain joins TRBV6-5 and TRBJ1-2; weak D call: TRBD1 (6 bases). Germline lookup yields CDR1 MNHEY and CDR2 SVGAGI. V lost 2 bases to trimming and J lost 2 bases, with 12 bases between them. The CDR3 runs to 15 residues. CDR3 residues: CASSYEFRGNYGYTF. As DNA, the CDR3 is TGTGCCAGCAGTTACGAGTTCAGGGGCAACTATGGCTACACCTTC.

The J gene is TRBJ1-6, the V gene TRBV19; no firm D call. The V end was cut by 7 bases, the J end by 14 bases, with 18 bases between. Germline V lookup: CDR1 LNHDA, CDR2 SQIVND (reference sequence). The CDR3 loop spans 13 amino acids. The CDR3 bases are TGTGCCAGTACGCCACCGACGGGTGTCTCCCTCCACTTT. Translated, it gives CASTPPTGVSLHF. Combining the CDR3 with reference TRBV19 and TRBJ1-6 gives the whole variable domain DGGITQSPKYLFRKEGQNVTLSCEQNLNHDAMYWYRQDPGQGLRLIYYSQIVNDFQKGDIAEGYSVSREKKESFPLTVTSAQKNPTAFYLCASTPPTGVSLHFGNGTRLTVT.

This clone was recorded a few times. The chain uses TRBV11-2 and TRBJ1-5; TRBD1 matches at 8 bases. The germline V gene has CDR1 SGHAT and CDR2 FQNNGV. The CDR3 totals 16 residues. Trimming took 5 bases from V and 6 from J; bases not matched to a gene: 12. CDR3 DNA sequence: TGTGCCAGCAGCCCACGGACAGGGATTAAGAGTCAGCCCCAGCATTTT. Residues: CASSPRTGIKSQPQHF.

V and J are TRBV12-3 or TRBV12-4 and TRBJ2-5, with D possibly TRBD2 on 6 matching bases. The CDR3 runs to 13 residues. Trimming cost V 8 bases and J 1 base, with 11 bases left between them. CDR3 amino acids: CASSPRGQETQYF. The CDR3 nucleotides are TGTGCCAGCTCCCCGCGGGGCCAAGAGACCCAGTACTTC.